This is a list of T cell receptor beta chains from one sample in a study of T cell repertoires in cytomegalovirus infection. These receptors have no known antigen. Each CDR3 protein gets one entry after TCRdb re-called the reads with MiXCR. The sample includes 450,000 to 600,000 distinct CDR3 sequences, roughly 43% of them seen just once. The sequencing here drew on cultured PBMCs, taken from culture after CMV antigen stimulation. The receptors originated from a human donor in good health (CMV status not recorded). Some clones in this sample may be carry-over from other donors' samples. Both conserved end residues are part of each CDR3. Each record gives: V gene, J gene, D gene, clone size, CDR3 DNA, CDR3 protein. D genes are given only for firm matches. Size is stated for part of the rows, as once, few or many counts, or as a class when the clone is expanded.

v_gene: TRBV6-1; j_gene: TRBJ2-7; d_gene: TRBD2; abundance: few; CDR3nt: TGTGCCAGCAGCCTCGGGACTAGCGTGGGCGAGCAGTACTTC; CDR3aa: CASSLGTSVGEQYF
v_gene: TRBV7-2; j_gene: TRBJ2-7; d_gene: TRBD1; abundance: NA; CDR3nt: TGTGCCAGCAGCTTTACAGGGGTCGGCGACGAGCAGTACTTC; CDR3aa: CASSFTGVGDEQYF
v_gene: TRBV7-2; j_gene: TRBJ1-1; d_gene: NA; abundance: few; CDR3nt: TGTGCCAGCAGCTTCGGTGCAGACCGACCTTTGGGGGCTTTCTTT; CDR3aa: CASSFGADRPLGAFF
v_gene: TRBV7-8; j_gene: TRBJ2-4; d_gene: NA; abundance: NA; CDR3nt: TGTGCCAGCAGCTTAGTGTCAGGAGAAAACATTCAGTACTTC; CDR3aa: CASSLVSGENIQYF
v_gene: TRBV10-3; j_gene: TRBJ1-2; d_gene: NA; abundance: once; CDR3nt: TGTGCCATCAGTGCGTTGGGGGCTAACTATGGCTACACCTTC; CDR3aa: CAISALGANYGYTF
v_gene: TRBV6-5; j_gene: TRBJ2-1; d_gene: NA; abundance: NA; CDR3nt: TGTGCCAGCAGTTACGATGCGGGGTCCTACAATGAGCAGTTCTTC; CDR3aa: CASSYDAGSYNEQFF
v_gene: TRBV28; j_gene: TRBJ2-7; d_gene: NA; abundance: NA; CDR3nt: TGTGCCAGCACCCCCCCGGTCCTAGACGAGCAGTACTTC; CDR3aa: CASTPPVLDEQYF
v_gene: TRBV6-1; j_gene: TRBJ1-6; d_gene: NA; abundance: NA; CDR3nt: TGTGCCACCTCGGCGGGACTCCACTCTGAGAATTCACCCCTCCACTTT; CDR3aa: CATSAGLHSENSPLHF
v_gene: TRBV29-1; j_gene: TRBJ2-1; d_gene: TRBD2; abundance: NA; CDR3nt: TGCAGCGTTGTTAGCGGGAGCTCCTACAATGAGCAGTTCTTC; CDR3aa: CSVVSGSSYNEQFF
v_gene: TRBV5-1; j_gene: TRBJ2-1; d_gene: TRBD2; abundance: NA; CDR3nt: TGCGCCAGCAGCCCGGGACTACTACACCGCAATGAGCAGTTCTTC; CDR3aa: CASSPGLLHRNEQFF
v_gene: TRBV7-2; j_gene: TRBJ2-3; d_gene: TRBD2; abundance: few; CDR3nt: TGTGCCAGCAGTGGCGGGGGGGCCGGCACAGATACGCAGTATTTT; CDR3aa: CASSGGGAGTDTQYF
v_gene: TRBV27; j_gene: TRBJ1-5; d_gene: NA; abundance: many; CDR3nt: TGTGCCAGCAGTTTCAGGGAATCTCAGCCCCAGCATTTT; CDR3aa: CASSFRESQPQHF
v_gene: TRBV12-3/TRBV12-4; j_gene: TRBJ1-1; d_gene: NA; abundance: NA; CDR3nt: TGTGCCAGCAGTTTTGATAACACTGAAGCTTTCTTT; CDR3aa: CASSFDNTEAFF
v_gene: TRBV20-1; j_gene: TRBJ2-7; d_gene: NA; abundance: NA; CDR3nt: TGCAGTGCAAACCAGCTACCGGGGGTGAACGAGCAGTACTTC; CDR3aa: CSANQLPGVNEQYF
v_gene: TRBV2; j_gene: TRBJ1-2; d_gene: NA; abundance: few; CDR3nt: TGTGCCAGCAGGGACAGAAATGGCTACACCTTC; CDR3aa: CASRDRNGYTF
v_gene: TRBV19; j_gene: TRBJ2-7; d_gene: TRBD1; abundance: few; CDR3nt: TGTGCCAGTAGTGACTCCCCCGGACAGGGGTGGTACGAGCAGTACTTC; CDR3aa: CASSDSPGQGWYEQYF
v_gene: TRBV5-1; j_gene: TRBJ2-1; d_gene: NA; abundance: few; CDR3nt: TGCGCCAGCAGCTTGGAGAGTAGCGGATACAATGAGCAGTTCTTC; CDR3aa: CASSLESSGYNEQFF
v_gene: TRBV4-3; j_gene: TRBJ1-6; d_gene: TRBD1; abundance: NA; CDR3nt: TGCGCCAGCAGCCAAGGACAGGGTACCGTAGGGCCACCCCTCCACTTT; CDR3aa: CASSQGQGTVGPPLHF
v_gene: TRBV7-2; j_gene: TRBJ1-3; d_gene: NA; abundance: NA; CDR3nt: TGTGCCAGCAGCTTATACCACAGGGAGGGAGGAAACACCATATATTTT; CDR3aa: CASSLYHREGGNTIYF
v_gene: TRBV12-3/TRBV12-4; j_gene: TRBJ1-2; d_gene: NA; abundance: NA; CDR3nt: TGTGCCAGCAGTTTAACAGAGGGCTACACCTTC; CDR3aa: CASSLTEGYTF
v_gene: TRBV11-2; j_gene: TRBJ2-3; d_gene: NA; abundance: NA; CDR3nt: TGTGCCAGCAGCTTTACGGGCACTAGCATAGATACGCAGTATTTT; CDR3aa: CASSFTGTSIDTQYF
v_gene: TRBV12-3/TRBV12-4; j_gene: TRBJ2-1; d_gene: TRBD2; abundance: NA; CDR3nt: TGTGCCAGCAGGTCACGGGGCGGGAGAGGGAATGAGCAGTTCTTC; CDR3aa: CASRSRGGRGNEQFF
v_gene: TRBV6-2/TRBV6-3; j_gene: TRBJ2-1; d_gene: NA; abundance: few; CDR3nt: TGTGCCAGCAGTTCCATCGACAGATACAATGAGCAGTTCTTC; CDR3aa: CASSSIDRYNEQFF
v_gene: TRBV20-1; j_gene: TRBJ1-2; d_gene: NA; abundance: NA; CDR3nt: TGCAGTGCTAGTCCAGGGGATTATGGCTACACCTTC; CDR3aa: CSASPGDYGYTF
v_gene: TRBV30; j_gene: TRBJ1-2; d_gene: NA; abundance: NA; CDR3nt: TGTGCCTGGAGTTCTACAGGGCACCACACCTTC; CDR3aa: CAWSSTGHHTF
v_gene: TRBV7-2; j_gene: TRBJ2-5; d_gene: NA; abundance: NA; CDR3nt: TGTGCCAGCAGCCCTTCCGGGGCCGTGAACCAGTACTTC; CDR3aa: CASSPSGAVNQYF